The source of this TCR beta chain is a study of blood T cell repertoires in COVID-19. In the study overall: T cells, B-cell-depleted T cells, or PBMCs provided the cDNA or gDNA that served as material.

The CDR3 contains 14 residues. Germline V lookup: CDR1 MDHEN, CDR2 SYDVKM. V was clipped by 7 bases and J by 4 bases, with 14 bases between them. The data were produced by immunoSEQ multiplex PCR, yet TCRdb's version contains in-frame clones alone and is incomplete. Of approximately 70,000 clones listed, about nine tenths were seen once; the top ten hold about 12%. This clone turned up a few times. This chain uses TRBV28 with TRBJ1-5, with no clear D. The clonotype originates from an older woman with acute or convalescent COVID-19. Sequenced input: peripheral blood. The chain's CDR3 is CASTQGGRNQPQHF. As DNA, the CDR3 is TGTGCCAGCACCCAAGGCGGGAGAAATCAGCCCCAGCATTTT.